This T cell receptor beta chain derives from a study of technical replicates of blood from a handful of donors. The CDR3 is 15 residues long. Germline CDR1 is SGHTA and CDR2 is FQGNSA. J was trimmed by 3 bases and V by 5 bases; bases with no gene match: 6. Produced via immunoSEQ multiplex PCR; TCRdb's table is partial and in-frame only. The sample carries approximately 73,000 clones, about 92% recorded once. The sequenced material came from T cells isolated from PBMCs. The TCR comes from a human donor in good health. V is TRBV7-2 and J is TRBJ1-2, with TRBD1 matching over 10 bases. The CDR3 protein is CASSPQTGGYYGYTF. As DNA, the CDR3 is TGTGCCAGCAGCCCCCAGACAGGGGGCTACTATGGCTACACCTTC.